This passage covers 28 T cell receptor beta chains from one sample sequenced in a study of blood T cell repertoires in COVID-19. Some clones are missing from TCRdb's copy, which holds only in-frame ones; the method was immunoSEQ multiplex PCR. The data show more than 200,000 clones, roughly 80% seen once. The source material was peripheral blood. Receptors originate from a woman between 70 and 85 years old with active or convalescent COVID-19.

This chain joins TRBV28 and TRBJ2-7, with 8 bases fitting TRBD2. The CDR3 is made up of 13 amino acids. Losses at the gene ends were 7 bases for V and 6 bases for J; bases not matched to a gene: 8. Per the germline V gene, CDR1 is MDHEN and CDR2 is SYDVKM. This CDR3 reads CASTGTRWSEQYF. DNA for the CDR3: TGTGCCAGCACCGGGACTAGGTGGAGCGAGCAGTACTTC.

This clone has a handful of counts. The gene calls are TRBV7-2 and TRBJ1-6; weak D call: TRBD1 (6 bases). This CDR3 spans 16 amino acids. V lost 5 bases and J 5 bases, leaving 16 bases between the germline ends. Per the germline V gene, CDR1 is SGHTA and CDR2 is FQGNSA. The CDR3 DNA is TGTGCCAGCAGCCGGCCCGGGGGGGGCGATAATTCACCCCTCCACTTT. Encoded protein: CASSRPGGGDNSPLHF.

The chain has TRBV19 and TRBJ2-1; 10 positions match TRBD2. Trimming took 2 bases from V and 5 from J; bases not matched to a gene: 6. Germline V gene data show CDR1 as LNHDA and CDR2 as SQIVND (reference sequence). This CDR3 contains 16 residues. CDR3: CASSIWSGGANNEQFF. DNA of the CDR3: TGTGCCAGTAGTATATGGAGCGGGGGGGCCAACAATGAGCAGTTCTTC.

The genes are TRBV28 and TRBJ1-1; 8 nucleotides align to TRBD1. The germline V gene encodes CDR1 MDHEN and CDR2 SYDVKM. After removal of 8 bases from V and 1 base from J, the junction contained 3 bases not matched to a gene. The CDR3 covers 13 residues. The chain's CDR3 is CASSTGANTEAFF. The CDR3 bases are TGTGCCAGCTCGACAGGGGCGAACACTGAAGCTTTCTTT.

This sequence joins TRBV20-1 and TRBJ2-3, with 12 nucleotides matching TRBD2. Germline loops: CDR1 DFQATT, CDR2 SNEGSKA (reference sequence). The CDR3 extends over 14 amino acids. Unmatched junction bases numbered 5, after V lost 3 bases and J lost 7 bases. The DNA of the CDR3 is TGCAGTGCTAGTCTAGCGGGAGGGCCGAATACGCAGTATTTT. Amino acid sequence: CSASLAGGPNTQYF.

In DNA form, the CDR3 reads TGTGCCAGCAGTTACGACAGGGTAAACACCGGGGAGCTGTTTTTT. This encodes CASSYDRVNTGELFF. J is TRBJ2-2 and V is TRBV6-5; 7 nucleotides agree with TRBD1. Trimming removed 2 bases from V and 2 bases from J; junction bases left unmatched: 2. Germline V lookup: CDR1 MNHEY, CDR2 SVGAGI. This CDR3 comprises 15 residues.

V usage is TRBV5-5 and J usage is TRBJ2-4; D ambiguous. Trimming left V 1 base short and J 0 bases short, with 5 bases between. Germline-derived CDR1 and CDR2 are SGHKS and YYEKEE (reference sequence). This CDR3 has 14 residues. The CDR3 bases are TGTGCCAGCAGCTTGACAGTAGCCAAAAACATTCAGTACTTC. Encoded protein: CASSLTVAKNIQYF. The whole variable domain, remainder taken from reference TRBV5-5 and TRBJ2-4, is DAGVTQSPTHLIKTRGQQVTLRCSPISGHKSVSWYQQVLGQGPQFIFQYYEKEERGRGNFPDRFSARQFPNYSSELNVNALLLGDSALYLCASSLTVAKNIQYFGAGTRLSVL.

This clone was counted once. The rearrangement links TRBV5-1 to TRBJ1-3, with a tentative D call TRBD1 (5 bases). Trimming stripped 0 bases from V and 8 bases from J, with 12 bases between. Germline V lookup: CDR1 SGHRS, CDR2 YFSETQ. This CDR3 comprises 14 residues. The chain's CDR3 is CASSLGGGLDTIYF. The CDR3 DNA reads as TGCGCCAGCAGCTTGGGGGGCGGTCTGGACACCATATATTTT.

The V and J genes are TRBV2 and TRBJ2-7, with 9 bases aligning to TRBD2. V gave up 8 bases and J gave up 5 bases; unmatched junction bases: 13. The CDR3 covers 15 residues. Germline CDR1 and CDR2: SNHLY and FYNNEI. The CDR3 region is CASLSLAGGPHEQYF. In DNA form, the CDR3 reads TGTGCCAGCCTTTCTCTGGCGGGAGGGCCACACGAGCAGTACTTC.

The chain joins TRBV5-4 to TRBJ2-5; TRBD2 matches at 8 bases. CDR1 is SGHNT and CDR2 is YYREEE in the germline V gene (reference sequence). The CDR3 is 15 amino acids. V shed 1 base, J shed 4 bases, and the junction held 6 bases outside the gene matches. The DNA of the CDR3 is TGTGCCAGCAGCTTGCCTCACCGGGGGGGAGAGACCCAGTACTTC. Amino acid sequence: CASSLPHRGGETQYF.

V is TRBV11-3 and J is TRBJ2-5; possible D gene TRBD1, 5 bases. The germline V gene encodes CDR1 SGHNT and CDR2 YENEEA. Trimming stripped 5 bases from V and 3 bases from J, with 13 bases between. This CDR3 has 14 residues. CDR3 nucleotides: TGTGCCAGCAGCCCGTGGGGCAGGGAAGAGACCCAGTACTTC. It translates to CASSPWGREETQYF.

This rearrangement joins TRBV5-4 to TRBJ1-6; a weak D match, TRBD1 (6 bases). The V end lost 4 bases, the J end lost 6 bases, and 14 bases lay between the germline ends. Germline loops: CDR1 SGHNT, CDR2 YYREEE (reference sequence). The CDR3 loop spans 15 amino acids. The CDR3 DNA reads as TGTGCCAGCAGCAGCGGGGGCTTTGGTAATTCACCCCTCCACTTT. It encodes CASSSGGFGNSPLHF.

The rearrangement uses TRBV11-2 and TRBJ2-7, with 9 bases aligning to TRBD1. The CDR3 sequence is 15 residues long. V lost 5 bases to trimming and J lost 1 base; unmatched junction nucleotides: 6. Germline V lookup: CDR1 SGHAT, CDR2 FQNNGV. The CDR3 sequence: CASSRAGTGSYEQYF. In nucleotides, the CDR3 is TGTGCCAGCAGCCGCGCCGGGACAGGGTCCTACGAGCAGTACTTC.

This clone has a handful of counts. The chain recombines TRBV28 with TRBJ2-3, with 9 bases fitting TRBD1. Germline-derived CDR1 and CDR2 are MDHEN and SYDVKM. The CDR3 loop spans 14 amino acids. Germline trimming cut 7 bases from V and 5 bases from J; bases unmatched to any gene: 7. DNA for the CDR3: TGTGCCAGCAAATCCGGGACAGGGTTAGATACGCAGTATTTT. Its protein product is CASKSGTGLDTQYF.

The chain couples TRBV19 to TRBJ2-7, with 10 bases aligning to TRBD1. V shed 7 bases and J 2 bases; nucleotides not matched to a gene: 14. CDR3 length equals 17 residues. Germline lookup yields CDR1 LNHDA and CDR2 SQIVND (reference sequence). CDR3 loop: CASKKQIEGTGAYEQYF. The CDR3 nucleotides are TGTGCCAGTAAGAAGCAGATAGAGGGGACAGGGGCCTACGAGCAGTACTTC.

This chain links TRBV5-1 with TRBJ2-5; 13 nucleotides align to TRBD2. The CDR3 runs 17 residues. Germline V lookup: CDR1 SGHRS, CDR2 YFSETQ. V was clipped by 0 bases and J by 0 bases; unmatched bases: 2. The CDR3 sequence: CASSLGLAGGNQETQYF. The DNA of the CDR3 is TGCGCCAGCAGCTTGGGACTAGCGGGGGGTAACCAAGAGACCCAGTACTTC.

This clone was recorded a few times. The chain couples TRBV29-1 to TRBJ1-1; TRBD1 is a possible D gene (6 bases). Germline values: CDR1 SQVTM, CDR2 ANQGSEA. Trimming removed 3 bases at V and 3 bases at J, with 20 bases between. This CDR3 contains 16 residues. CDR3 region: CSVDGLRTGWDTEAFF. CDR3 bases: TGCAGCGTTGACGGGCTGAGAACAGGGTGGGACACTGAAGCTTTCTTT.

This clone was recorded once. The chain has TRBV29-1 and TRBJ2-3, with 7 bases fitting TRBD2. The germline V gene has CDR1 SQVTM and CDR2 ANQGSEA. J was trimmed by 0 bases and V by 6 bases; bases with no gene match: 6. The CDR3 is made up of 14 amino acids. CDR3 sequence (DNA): TGCAGCGTCGCGAGCGGGACCAGCACAGATACGCAGTATTTT. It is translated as CSVASGTSTDTQYF.

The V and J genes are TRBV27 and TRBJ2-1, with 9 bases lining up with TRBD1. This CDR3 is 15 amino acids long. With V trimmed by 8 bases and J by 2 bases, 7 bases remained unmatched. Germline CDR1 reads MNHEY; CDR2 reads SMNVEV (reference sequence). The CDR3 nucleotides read TGTGCCAGCCGGATTCGGGACAGGGCCTACAATGAGCAGTTCTTC. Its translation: CASRIRDRAYNEQFF.

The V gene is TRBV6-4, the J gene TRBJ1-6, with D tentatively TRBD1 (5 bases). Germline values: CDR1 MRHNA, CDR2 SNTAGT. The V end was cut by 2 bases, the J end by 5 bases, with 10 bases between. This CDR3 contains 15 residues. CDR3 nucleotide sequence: TGTGCCAGCAGTGACGGCGACAGAGATAATTCACCCCTCCACTTT. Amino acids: CASSDGDRDNSPLHF.

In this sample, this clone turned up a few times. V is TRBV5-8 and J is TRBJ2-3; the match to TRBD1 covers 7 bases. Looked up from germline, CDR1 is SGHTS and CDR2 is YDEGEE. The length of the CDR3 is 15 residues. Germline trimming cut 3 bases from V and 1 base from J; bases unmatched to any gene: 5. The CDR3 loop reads CASSSTGEGTDTQYF. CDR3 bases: TGTGCCAGCAGCTCCACAGGGGAAGGCACAGATACGCAGTATTTT.

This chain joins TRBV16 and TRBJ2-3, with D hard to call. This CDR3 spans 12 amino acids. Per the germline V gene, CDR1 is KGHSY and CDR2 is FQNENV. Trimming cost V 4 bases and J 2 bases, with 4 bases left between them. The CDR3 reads CASSPNTDTQYF. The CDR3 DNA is TGTGCCAGCAGCCCCAACACAGATACGCAGTATTTT.

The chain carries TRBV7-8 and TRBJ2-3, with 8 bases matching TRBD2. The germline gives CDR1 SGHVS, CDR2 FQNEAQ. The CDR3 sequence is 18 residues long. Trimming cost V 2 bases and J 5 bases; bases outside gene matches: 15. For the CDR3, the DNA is TGTGCCAGCAGCTTAACAGAACGGGGGGGCCAGGTAGGAGATACGCAGTATTTT. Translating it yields CASSLTERGGQVGDTQYF.

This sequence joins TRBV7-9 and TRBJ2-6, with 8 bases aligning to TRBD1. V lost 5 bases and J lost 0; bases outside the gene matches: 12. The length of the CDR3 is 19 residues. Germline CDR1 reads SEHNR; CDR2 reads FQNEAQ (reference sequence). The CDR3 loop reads CASSRPRDRSYSGANVLTF. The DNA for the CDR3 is TGTGCCAGCAGCCGCCCCCGGGACAGGTCATACTCTGGGGCCAACGTCCTGACTTTC.

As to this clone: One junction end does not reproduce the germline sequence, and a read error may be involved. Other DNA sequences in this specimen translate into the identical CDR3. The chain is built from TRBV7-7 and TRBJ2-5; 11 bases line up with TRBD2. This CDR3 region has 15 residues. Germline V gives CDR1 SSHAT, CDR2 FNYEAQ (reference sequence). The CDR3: CASSSLAGGRETQYF. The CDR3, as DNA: TGTGCTAGCAGCTCTTTAGCGGGAGGGCGCGAGACCCAGTACTTC.

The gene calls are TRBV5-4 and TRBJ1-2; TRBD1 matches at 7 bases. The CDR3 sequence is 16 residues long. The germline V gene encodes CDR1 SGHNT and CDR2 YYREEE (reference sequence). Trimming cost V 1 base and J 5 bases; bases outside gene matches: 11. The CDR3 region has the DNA TGTGCCAGCAGCTTGAACAGGGGAAGTGGGGCTTATGGCTACACCTTC. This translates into CASSLNRGSGAYGYTF.

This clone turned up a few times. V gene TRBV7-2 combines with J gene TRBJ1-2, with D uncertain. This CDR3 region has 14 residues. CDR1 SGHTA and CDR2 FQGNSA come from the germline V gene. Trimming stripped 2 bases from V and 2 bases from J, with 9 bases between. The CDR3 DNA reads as TGTGCCAGCAGCTTACTGGAGTTCAACTATGGCTACACCTTC. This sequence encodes CASSLLEFNYGYTF.

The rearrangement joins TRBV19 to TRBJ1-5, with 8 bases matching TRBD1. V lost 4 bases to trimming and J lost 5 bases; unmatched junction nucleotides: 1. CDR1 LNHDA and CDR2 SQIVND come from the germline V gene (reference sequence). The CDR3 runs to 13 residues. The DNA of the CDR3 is TGTGCCAGTAGTAAGGACAGGGATCAGCCCCAGCATTTT. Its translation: CASSKDRDQPQHF.